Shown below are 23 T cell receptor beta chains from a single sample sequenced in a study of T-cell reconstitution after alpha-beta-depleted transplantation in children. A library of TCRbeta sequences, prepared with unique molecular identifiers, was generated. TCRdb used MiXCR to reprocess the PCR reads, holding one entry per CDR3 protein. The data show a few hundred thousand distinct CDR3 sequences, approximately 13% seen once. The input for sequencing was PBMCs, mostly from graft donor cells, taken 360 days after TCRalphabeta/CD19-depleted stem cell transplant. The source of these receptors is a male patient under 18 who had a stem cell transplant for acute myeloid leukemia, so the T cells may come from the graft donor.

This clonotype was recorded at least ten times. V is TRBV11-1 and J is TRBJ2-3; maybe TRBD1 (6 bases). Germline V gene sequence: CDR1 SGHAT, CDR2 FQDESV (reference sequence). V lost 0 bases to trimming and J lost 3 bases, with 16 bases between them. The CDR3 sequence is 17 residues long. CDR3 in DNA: TGTGCCAGCAGCTTAGCGCGGACAGCTCGACTTACAGATACGCAGTATTTT. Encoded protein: CASSLARTARLTDTQYF.

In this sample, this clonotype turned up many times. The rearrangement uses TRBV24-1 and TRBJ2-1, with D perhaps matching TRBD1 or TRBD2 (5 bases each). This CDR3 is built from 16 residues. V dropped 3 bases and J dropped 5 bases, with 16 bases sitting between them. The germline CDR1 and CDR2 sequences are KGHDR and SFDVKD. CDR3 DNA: TGTGCCACCAGTGATCCTCCGGGACGGGGACACAATGAGCAGTTCTTC. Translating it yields CATSDPPGRGHNEQFF.

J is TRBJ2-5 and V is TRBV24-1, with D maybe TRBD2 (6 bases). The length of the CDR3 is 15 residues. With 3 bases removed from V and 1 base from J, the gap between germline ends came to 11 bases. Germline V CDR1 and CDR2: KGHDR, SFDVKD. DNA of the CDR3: TGTGCCACCAGTGATGGGTGGGGGGTCCAAGAGACCCAGTACTTC. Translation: CATSDGWGVQETQYF.

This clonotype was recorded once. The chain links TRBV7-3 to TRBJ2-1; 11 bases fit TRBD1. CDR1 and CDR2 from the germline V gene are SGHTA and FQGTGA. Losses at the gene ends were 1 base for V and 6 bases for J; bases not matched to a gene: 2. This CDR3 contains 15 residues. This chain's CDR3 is CASSLSGTGGNEQFF. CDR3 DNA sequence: TGTGCCAGCAGCTTAAGCGGGACAGGGGGCAATGAGCAGTTCTTC.

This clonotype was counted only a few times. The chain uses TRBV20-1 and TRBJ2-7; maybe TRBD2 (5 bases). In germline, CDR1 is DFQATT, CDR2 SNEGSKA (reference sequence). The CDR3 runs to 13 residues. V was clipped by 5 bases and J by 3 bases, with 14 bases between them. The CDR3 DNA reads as TGCAGTGCTTCGACGGAGGTACTCTACGAGCAGTACTTC. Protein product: CSASTEVLYEQYF.

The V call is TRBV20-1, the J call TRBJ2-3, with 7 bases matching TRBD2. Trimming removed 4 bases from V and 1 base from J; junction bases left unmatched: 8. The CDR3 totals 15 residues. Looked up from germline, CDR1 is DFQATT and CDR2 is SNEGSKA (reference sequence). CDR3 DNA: TGCAGTGCTAAGCTCCTAGCGGTAGGCACAGATACGCAGTATTTT. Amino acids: CSAKLLAVGTDTQYF.

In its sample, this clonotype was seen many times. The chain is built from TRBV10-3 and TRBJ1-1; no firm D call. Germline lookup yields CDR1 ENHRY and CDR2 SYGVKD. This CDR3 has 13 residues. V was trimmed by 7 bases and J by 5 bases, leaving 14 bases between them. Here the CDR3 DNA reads TGTGCCATCACCCACGCGGGGATGACTGAAGCTTTCTTT. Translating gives CAITHAGMTEAFF.

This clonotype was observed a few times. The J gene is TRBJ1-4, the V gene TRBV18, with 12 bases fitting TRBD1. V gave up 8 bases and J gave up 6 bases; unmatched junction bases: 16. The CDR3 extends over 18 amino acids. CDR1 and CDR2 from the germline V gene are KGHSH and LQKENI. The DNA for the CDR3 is TGTGCCAGCGGGGGGACAGGGGGCGCCGGTTTTGAGGATGAAAAACTGTTTTTT. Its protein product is CASGGTGGAGFEDEKLFF.

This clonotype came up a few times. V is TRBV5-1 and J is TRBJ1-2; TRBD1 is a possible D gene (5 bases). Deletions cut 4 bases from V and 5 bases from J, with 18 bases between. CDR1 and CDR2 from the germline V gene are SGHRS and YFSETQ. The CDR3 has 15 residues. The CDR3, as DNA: TGCGCCAGCAGCCCTGGAGGGGCTCGGGATTATGGCTACACCTTC. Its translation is CASSPGGARDYGYTF.

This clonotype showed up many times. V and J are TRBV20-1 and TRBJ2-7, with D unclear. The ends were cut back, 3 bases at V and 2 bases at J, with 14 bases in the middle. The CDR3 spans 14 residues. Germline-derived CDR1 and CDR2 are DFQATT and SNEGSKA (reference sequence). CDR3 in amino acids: CSARSRNNPYEQYF. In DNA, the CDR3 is TGCAGTGCTAGGTCCCGTAATAACCCCTACGAGCAGTACTTC.

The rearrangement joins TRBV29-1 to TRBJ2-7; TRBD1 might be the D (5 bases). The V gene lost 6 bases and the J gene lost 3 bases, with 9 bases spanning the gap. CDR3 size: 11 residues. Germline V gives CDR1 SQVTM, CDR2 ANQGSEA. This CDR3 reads CSVDTNYEQYF. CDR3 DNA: TGCAGCGTGGACACCAACTACGAGCAGTACTTC.

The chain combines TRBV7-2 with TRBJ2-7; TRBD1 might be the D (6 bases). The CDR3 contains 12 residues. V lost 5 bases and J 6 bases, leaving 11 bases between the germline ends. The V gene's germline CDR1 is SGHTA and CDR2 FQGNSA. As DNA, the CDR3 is TGTGCCAGCAGCAGGACAGAGCTCGAGCAGTACTTC. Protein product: CASSRTELEQYF.

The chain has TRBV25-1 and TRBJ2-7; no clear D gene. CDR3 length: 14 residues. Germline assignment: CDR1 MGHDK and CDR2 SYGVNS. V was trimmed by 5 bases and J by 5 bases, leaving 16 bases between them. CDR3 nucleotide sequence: TGTGCCAGCAGTTCCTGTGAAAGGGTGAACGAGCAGTACTTC. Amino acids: CASSSCERVNEQYF.

CDR3 DNA sequence: TGTGCCAGCAGCTTTCGTACCCGGGACAGATCCTCAGAGACCCAGTACTTC. Translated: CASSFRTRDRSSETQYF. The chain couples TRBV11-2 to TRBJ2-5, with 7 bases matching TRBD1. V dropped 3 bases and J dropped 4; count of bases not matched to a gene: 14. From germline, CDR1 is SGHAT and CDR2 FQNNGV. This CDR3 is 17 amino acids long.

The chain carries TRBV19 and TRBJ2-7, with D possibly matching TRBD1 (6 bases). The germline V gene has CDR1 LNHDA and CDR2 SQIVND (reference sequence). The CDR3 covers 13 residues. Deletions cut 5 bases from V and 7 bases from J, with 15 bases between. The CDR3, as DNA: TGTGCCAGTAGTCCCAATCAGGGGCCAGAGCAGTACTTC. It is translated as CASSPNQGPEQYF.

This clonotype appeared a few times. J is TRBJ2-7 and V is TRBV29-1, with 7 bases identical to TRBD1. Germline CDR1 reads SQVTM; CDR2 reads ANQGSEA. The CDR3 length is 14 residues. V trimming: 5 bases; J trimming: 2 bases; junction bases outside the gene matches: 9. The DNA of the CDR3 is TGCAGCGTTTCGAAGACAGGGAACACCTACGAGCAGTACTTC. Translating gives CSVSKTGNTYEQYF.

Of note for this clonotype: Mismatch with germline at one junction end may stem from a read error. The chain's CDR3 is CASRLEVSGNTGELFF. CDR3 nucleotide sequence: TGTGCCAGCCGCTTAGAAGTTAGCGGAAACACCGGGGAGCTGTTTTTT. This sequence joins TRBV7-2 and TRBJ2-2; D is perhaps TRBD2 (6 bases). The germline gives CDR1 SGHTA, CDR2 FQGNSA. The CDR3 length is 16 residues.

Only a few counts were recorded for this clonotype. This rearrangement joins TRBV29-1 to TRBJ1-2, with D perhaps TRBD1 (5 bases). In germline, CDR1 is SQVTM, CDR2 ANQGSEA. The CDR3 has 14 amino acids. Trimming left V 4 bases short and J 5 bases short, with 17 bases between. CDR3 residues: CSVVPQGGEYGYTF. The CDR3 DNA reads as TGCAGCGTTGTGCCCCAGGGAGGGGAGTATGGCTACACCTTC. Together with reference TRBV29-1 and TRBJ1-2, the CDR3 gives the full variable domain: SAVISQKPSRDICQRGTSLTIQCQVDSQVTMMFWYRQQPGQSLTLIATANQGSEATYESGFVIDKFPISRPNLTFSTLTVSNMSPEDSSIYLCSVVPQGGEYGYTFGSGTRLTVV.

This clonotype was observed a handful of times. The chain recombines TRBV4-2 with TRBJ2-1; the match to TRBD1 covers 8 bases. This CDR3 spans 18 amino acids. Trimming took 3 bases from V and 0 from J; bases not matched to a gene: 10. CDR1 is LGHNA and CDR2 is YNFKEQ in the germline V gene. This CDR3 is CASSHEGTGASSYNEQFF. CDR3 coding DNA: TGTGCCAGCAGCCATGAGGGGACAGGTGCGAGCTCCTACAATGAGCAGTTCTTC.

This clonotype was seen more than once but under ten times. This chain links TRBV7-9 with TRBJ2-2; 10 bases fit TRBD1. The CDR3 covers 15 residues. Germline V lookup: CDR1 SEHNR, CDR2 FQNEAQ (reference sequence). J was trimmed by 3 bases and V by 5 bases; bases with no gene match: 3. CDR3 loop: CASSRDRGYTGELFF. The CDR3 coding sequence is TGTGCCAGCAGCCGGGACAGGGGATACACCGGGGAGCTGTTTTTT.

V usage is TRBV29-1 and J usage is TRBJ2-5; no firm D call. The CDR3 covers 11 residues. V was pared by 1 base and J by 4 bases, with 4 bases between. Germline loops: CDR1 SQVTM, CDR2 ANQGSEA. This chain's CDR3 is CSVEGTETQYF. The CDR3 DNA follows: TGCAGCGTTGAAGGTACAGAGACCCAGTACTTC. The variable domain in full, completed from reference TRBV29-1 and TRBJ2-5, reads SAVISQKPSRDICQRGTSLTIQCQVDSQVTMMFWYRQQPGQSLTLIATANQGSEATYESGFVIDKFPISRPNLTFSTLTVSNMSPEDSSIYLCSVEGTETQYFGPGTRLLVL.

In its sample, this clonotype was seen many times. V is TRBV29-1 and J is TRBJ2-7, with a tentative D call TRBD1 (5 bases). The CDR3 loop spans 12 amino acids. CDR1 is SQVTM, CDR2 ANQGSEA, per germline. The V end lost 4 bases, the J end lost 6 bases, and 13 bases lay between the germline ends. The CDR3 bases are TGCAGCGTTGGGACACCCGTTGTCGAGCAGTACTTC. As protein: CSVGTPVVEQYF.

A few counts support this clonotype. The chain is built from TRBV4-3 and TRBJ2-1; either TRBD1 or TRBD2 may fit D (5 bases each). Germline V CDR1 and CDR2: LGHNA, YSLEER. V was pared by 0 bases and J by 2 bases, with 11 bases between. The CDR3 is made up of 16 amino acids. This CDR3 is CASSQDLRGTYNEQFF. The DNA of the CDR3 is TGCGCCAGCAGCCAAGATCTGAGGGGTACCTACAATGAGCAGTTCTTC.